The entry below gives a single TCR beta chain sequence along with its context. Per the authors' pipeline: Nucleated cell counts were estimated from reference gene primer amplification. The protocol was immunoSEQ multiplex PCR, while the TCRdb copy is restricted to in-frame clones and leaves out a portion. V and J calls and clone size are given by that table; D and trimming were obtained from the DNA. The sample lists approximately 190,000 clones, over 80% occurring once. The sample is drawn from a study of blood T cell repertoires in COVID-19. Whole-study context: The origin of the acute and convalescent COVID-19 samples was the United States, Italy and Spain.

It was during active infection that Seattle patients were enrolled and then longitudinally followed. This receptor was taken from a woman aged 55-69 years with COVID-19, enrolled during active disease. Specimen: peripheral blood.

This CDR3 reads CASSLDRGFEKLFF. The DNA for the CDR3 is TGTGCCAGCAGCTTGGACAGGGGCTTTGAAAAACTGTTTTTT. The genes are TRBV5-5 and TRBJ1-4, with TRBD1 identical over 7 bases. The V gene end was trimmed by 0 bases and the J gene end by 7 bases; junction bases not matched to a gene: 3. The germline CDR1 and CDR2 sequences are SGHKS and YYEKEE (reference sequence). The CDR3 is 14 residues long.